The clone carrying this T cell receptor beta chain was seen more than once but under ten times. The target antigen is unknown. A J-beta primer mix and a sample-barcoded 5' primer were used in a second PCR of about 7 to 12 cycles. Each CDR3 protein gets one entry after TCRdb re-called the 5' RACE reads with MiXCR. This sample has some 1.5 million distinct CDR3 sequences, with approximately 30% found just once. Losses at the gene ends were 5 bases for V and 0 bases for J; bases not matched to a gene: 16. The CDR3 runs to 21 residues. The data were taken from a study of blood T cells in healthy people across ages. Study-wide background: When template switching was applied, about one barcoded beta molecule was captured per two T cells.

Study-wide findings and caveats: With unsorted PBMCs, a conclusive comparison of naive versus antigen-experienced cells was not possible.

The specimen sequenced was blood. The source is a woman younger than 45 in good health. V and J are TRBV12-3 or TRBV12-4 and TRBJ2-1, with 13 bases matching TRBD2. The DNA for the CDR3 is TGTGCCAGCAGTCCGGGACTAGCGGGGCAAAGTTCGATGATCTCCTACAATGAGCAGTTCTTC. Amino acids: CASSPGLAGQSSMISYNEQFF.